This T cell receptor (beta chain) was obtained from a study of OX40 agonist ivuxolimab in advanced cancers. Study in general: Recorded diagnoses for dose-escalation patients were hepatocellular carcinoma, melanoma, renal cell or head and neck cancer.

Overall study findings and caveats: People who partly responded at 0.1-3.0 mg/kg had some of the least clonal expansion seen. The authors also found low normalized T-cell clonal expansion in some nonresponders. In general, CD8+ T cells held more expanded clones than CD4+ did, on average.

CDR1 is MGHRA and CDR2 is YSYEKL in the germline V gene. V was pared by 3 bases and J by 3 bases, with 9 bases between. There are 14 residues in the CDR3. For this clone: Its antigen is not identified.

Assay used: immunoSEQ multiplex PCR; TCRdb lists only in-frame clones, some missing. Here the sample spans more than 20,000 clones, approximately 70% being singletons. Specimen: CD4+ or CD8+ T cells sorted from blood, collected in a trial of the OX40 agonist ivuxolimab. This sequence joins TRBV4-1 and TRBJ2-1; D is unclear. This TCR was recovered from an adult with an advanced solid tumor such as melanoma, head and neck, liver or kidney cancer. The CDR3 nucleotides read TGCGCCAGCAGCCAGACGGACGGCTACAATGAGCAGTTCTTC. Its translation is CASSQTDGYNEQFF.